The 8 T cell receptor beta chains below all came from one sample that was sequenced in a study of OX40 agonist ivuxolimab in advanced cancers. Profiled with immunoSEQ multiplex PCR; TCRdb holds only in-frame clones, not every one. In the table there are about 68,000 clones, about 91% of which are singletons. The sample here was CD4+ or CD8+ T cells sorted from blood, taken in a trial of the OX40 agonist ivuxolimab. The receptors were gathered from an adult with an advanced solid tumor such as melanoma, head and neck, liver or kidney cancer.

The chain employs TRBV28 and TRBJ1-4; D remains ambiguous. V shed 7 bases and J shed 6 bases, with 9 bases lying between them. In germline, CDR1 is MDHEN, CDR2 SYDVKM. The length of the CDR3 is 12 residues. The CDR3 reads CASTSADEKLFF. The CDR3 nucleotides read TGTGCCAGCACCAGCGCGGATGAAAAACTGTTTTTT.

This clone has only a few counts. The chain carries TRBV10-1 and TRBJ2-7; 8 bases are shared with TRBD1. This CDR3 comprises 14 residues. Trimming took 2 bases from V and 2 from J; bases not matched to a gene: 2. Per the germline V gene, CDR1 is WNHNN and CDR2 is SYGVQD (reference sequence). The CDR3 DNA sequence: TGCGCCAGCAGTGAGCAGGGGGCCACCTACGAGCAGTACTTC. This sequence encodes CASSEQGATYEQYF.

This clone was seen only once. The V gene is TRBV11-2, the J gene TRBJ2-7; 8 bases are shared with TRBD1. V lost 5 bases and J lost 7; bases outside the gene matches: 7. The germline gives CDR1 SGHAT, CDR2 FQNNGV. The CDR3 sequence is 13 residues long. The CDR3, as DNA: TGTGCCAGCAGCCAGGACAGGGTGGGTGAGCAGTACTTC. It is translated as CASSQDRVGEQYF.

In its sample, this clone was seen once. In the same sample, other DNA sequences code for this CDR3. This chain connects TRBV18 to TRBJ2-3, with D unresolved. This CDR3 spans 13 amino acids. Germline V gives CDR1 KGHSH, CDR2 LQKENI. The V end was cut by 3 bases, the J end by 3 bases, with 7 bases between. The CDR3 spells CASSPPSTDTQYF. Written as DNA, the CDR3 is TGTGCCAGCTCACCGCCTTCGACAGATACGCAGTATTTT.

The chain employs TRBV18 and TRBJ2-7, with a weak D call TRBD2 (6 bases). V lost 10 bases, J lost 6 bases, and 19 bases lay in between. Germline V gives CDR1 KGHSH, CDR2 LQKENI. This CDR3 has 13 amino acids. The CDR3 DNA reads TGTGCCAACTCTTCAGGAGGGGACGCCGAGCAGTACTTC. Its protein product is CANSSGGDAEQYF.

The CDR3 DNA reads TGTGCCAGTAGTCCGGGGGTCCCCGGGGAGCTGTTTTTT. Protein sequence: CASSPGVPGELFF. This sequence joins TRBV19 and TRBJ2-2, with D possibly being TRBD2 (6 bases). V was cut by 5 bases and J by 6 bases, with 10 bases left in between. CDR3 size: 13 residues. The germline V gene has CDR1 LNHDA and CDR2 SQIVND (reference sequence).

As regards this clone: The germline gene is not matched at one end of the junction; a read error may be the cause. The chain is built from TRBV14 and TRBJ1-2, with no clear D. Germline loops: CDR1 SGHDN, CDR2 FVKESK. The CDR3 is 11 amino acids. The CDR3 here is CASSHNTVPLF. In nucleotides, the CDR3 is TGTGCCAGCAGCCATAACACGGTACCCCTCTTC.

This clone was counted once. The chain links TRBV5-4 to TRBJ2-1, with unresolved D. Germline V gene sequence: CDR1 SGHNT, CDR2 YYREEE (reference sequence). The CDR3 has 12 residues. The V end lost 4 bases, the J end lost 8 bases, and 10 bases lay between the germline ends. DNA for the CDR3: TGTGCCAGCAGCAAAGGCCCGGATGAGCAGTTCTTC. Translating it yields CASSKGPDEQFF.